The 28 T cell receptor beta chains reported below all come from one sample, sequenced in a study of PD-1 blockade in mismatch repair-deficient tumors. Generated by immunoSEQ multiplex PCR, the TCRdb table keeps only in-frame clones and is missing some. The table records 13,000 to 15,000 clones, approximately 80% of them present only once. This material consisted of PBMCs, taken approximately 14 weeks after starting pembrolizumab. These receptor sequences come from an adult with mismatch repair-deficient cancer.

The rearrangement links TRBV6-1 to TRBJ2-7; maybe TRBD1 (6 bases). Between the trimmed V and J ends, which lost 6 bases and 3 bases, there was a span of 12 bases. CDR1 is MNHNS and CDR2 is SASEGT in the germline V gene. This CDR3 spans 13 amino acids. The chain's CDR3 is CASSRDTSYEQYF. The CDR3 region has the DNA TGTGCCAGCAGCCGGGACACTAGCTACGAGCAGTACTTC.

This clone was seen more than once but under ten times. The rearrangement uses TRBV5-8 and TRBJ2-3; weak D call: TRBD2 (6 bases). Germline V gene sequence: CDR1 SGHTS, CDR2 YDEGEE. Deletions cut 5 bases from V and 2 bases from J, with 15 bases between. The CDR3 sequence is 15 residues long. The CDR3 sequence: CASRGRRGVTDTQYF. The CDR3 region has the DNA TGTGCCAGCAGGGGTAGGAGGGGCGTCACAGATACGCAGTATTTT.

The chain recombines TRBV10-2 with TRBJ1-2; D uncertain. The CDR3 runs 14 residues. The V gene's germline CDR1 is WSHSY and CDR2 SAAADI. V dropped 8 bases and J dropped 3 bases, with 16 bases sitting between them. The CDR3 is CASGPGGGYYGYTF. CDR3 DNA: TGCGCCAGCGGGCCGGGAGGCGGCTACTATGGCTACACCTTC.

V and J are TRBV15 and TRBJ1-2, with TRBD1 as a possible D gene (5 bases). CDR1 LNHNV and CDR2 YYDKDF come from the germline V gene (reference sequence). This CDR3 region has 16 residues. Between the trimmed V and J ends, which lost 2 bases and 3 bases, there was a span of 16 bases. CDR3 sequence: CATSRSSRTRDYGYTF. The CDR3 coding sequence is TGTGCCACCAGCAGATCATCCCGGACACGGGACTATGGCTACACCTTC.

The V call is TRBV6-6, the J call TRBJ2-2; D gene ambiguous. The CDR3 contains 14 residues. Germline CDR1 and CDR2: MNHNY and SVGAGI (reference sequence). The V end was cut by 5 bases, the J end by 4 bases, with 11 bases between. In DNA form, the CDR3 reads TGTGCCAGCAGTACGGGTTTTGGCACCGGGGAGCTGTTTTTT. Residues: CASSTGFGTGELFF.

The genes are TRBV7-3 and TRBJ2-7; 10 bases align to TRBD2. Per germline, CDR1 SGHTA and CDR2 FQGTGA. V trimming: 0 bases; J trimming: 4 bases; junction bases outside the gene matches: 0. CDR3 length equals 14 residues. CDR3 region: CASSLTSGRYEQYF. CDR3 bases: TGTGCCAGCAGCTTAACTAGCGGGAGGTACGAGCAGTACTTC.

This clone occurred once. The chain employs TRBV11-3 and TRBJ2-1, with D uncertain. This CDR3 region has 12 residues. CDR1 and CDR2 from the germline V gene are SGHNT and YENEEA. Between the trimmed V and J ends, which lost 4 bases and 9 bases, there was a span of 10 bases. In DNA, the CDR3 is TGTGCCAGCAGCTCCCATACGGTTGAGCAGTTCTTC. Its protein product is CASSSHTVEQFF.

This clone showed up just once. V is TRBV28 and J is TRBJ1-2; 9 nucleotides line up with TRBD1. V lost 1 base to trimming and J lost 7 bases; unmatched junction nucleotides: 7. Germline CDR1 reads MDHEN; CDR2 reads SYDVKM. The CDR3 is made up of 15 amino acids. CDR3 loop: CASSLLSRTGAGYTF. As DNA, the CDR3 is TGTGCCAGCAGTTTATTATCCCGGACAGGGGCTGGCTACACCTTC.

The V and J genes are TRBV9 and TRBJ1-2; D might be TRBD1 (6 bases). Germline loops: CDR1 SGDLS, CDR2 YYNGEE. Trimming took 3 bases from V and 5 from J, leaving 14 bases between them. This CDR3 contains 14 residues. The CDR3 protein is CASSARTAPYGYTF. CDR3 bases: TGTGCCAGCAGCGCCCGGACAGCGCCTTATGGCTACACCTTC.

J is TRBJ1-1 and V is TRBV4-1, with D possibly being TRBD1 (5 bases). The germline V gene has CDR1 MGHRA and CDR2 YSYEKL. The CDR3 totals 13 residues. Trimming removed 2 bases at V and 10 bases at J, with 14 bases between. The CDR3: CASSQYDKDIAFF. In DNA form, the CDR3 reads TGCGCCAGCAGCCAATACGACAAGGACATAGCTTTCTTT.

The chain uses TRBV28 and TRBJ2-2, with TRBD1 identical over 9 bases. J was trimmed by 7 bases and V by 0 bases; bases with no gene match: 3. There are 15 residues in the CDR3. In germline, CDR1 is MDHEN, CDR2 SYDVKM. The DNA of the CDR3 is TGTGCCAGCAGTTTATGGGGGACAGGGATCGGGGAGCTGTTTTTT. Translated, it gives CASSLWGTGIGELFF.

The chain carries TRBV28 and TRBJ1-3; the match to TRBD1 covers 9 bases. The CDR3 consists of 17 residues. V was pared by 3 bases and J by 0 bases, with 6 bases of the junction left unmatched. CDR1 and CDR2 from the germline V gene are MDHEN and SYDVKM. The CDR3 protein is CASSFAGTGYSGNTIYF. The CDR3 coding sequence is TGTGCCAGCAGTTTTGCGGGGACAGGGTACTCTGGAAACACCATATATTTT. The whole variable domain, remainder taken from reference TRBV28 and TRBJ1-3, is DVKVTQSSRYLVKRTGEKVFLECVQDMDHENMFWYRQDPGLGLRLIYFSYDVKMKEKGDIPEGYSVSREKKERFSLILESASTNQTSMYLCASSFAGTGYSGNTIYFGEGSWLTVV.

The rearrangement joins TRBV18 to TRBJ1-1; D is unclear. Germline CDR1 reads KGHSH; CDR2 reads LQKENI. V was trimmed by 6 bases and J by 3 bases, leaving 11 bases between them. The CDR3 has 13 residues. The CDR3 DNA sequence: TGTGCCAGCTCCCCTGACATGGACACTGAAGCTTTCTTT. Translation: CASSPDMDTEAFF.

The chain uses TRBV30 and TRBJ1-5; TRBD1 is a possible D gene (5 bases). Per germline, CDR1 GTSNPN and CDR2 SVGIG (reference sequence). V lost 2 bases and J 2 bases, leaving 13 bases between the germline ends. The CDR3 consists of 15 residues. The CDR3 region is CAWSRGGGGNQPQHF. CDR3 bases: TGTGCCTGGAGTCGCGGGGGAGGAGGCAATCAGCCCCAGCATTTT.

V and J are TRBV11-2 and TRBJ1-3; tentatively, D is TRBD1 (5 bases). The ends were cut back, 1 base at V and 0 bases at J, with 10 bases in the middle. Germline V gene data show CDR1 as SGHAT and CDR2 as FQNNGV. This CDR3 contains 16 residues. CDR3 protein: CASSLAGVSSGNTIYF. The CDR3 DNA is TGTGCCAGCAGCTTAGCGGGGGTGTCCTCTGGAAACACCATATATTTT.

The chain recombines TRBV9 with TRBJ2-1; 14 nucleotides align to TRBD2. The V gene end was trimmed by 1 base and the J gene end by 6 bases; junction bases not matched to a gene: 9. The CDR3 covers 18 residues. Germline V gene data show CDR1 as SGDLS and CDR2 as YYNGEE. Here the CDR3 reads CASSVRGTSGSSFNEQFF. The CDR3 nucleotides read TGTGCCAGCAGCGTAAGAGGGACTAGCGGGAGCAGCTTCAATGAGCAGTTCTTC.

The chain combines TRBV9 with TRBJ2-3; 12 bases line up with TRBD2. Germline-derived CDR1 and CDR2 are SGDLS and YYNGEE. J was trimmed by 0 bases and V by 3 bases; bases with no gene match: 11. CDR3 length equals 19 residues. The CDR3 nucleotides read TGTGCCAGCAGCGCGCCGGGACTAGCGGGTCCTACTAGCACAGATACGCAGTATTTT. The encoded protein is CASSAPGLAGPTSTDTQYF.

V gene TRBV30 combines with J gene TRBJ2-7, with a weak D call TRBD1 (6 bases). The CDR3 loop spans 14 amino acids. The V gene lost 1 base and the J gene lost 4 bases, with 14 bases spanning the gap. Germline CDR1 and CDR2: GTSNPN and SVGIG (reference sequence). The CDR3 nucleotides are TGTGCCTGGAGTGATGCCGCGCAGGGGTACGAGCAGTACTTC. The encoded protein is CAWSDAAQGYEQYF.

The rearrangement joins TRBV29-1 to TRBJ2-2; D is possibly TRBD1 (6 bases). V gave up 7 bases and J gave up 2 bases, with 14 bases separating them. The CDR3 runs 14 residues. CDR1 and CDR2 from the germline V gene are SQVTM and ANQGSEA. As DNA, the CDR3 is TGCAGCGCCAAAAGGGACACCAACACCGGGGAGCTGTTTTTT. This codes for CSAKRDTNTGELFF.

The chain carries TRBV5-1 and TRBJ1-2; D perhaps matches TRBD1 (5 bases). Germline CDR1 and CDR2: SGHRS and YFSETQ. There are 14 residues in the CDR3. The V and J ends lost 4 bases and 5 bases respectively, with 15 bases between them. This CDR3 is CASSGGDGGYGYTF. CDR3 nucleotides: TGCGCCAGCAGCGGCGGGGACGGCGGATATGGCTACACCTTC.

This chain uses TRBV11-3 with TRBJ2-2; TRBD2 matches 9 bases. The germline V gene encodes CDR1 SGHNT and CDR2 YENEEA. J lost 7 bases, V lost 4 bases, and 13 bases had no gene match. The CDR3 sequence is 17 residues long. The CDR3 here is CASSSTRGGRAVGELFF. CDR3 sequence (DNA): TGTGCCAGCAGCTCCACCCGAGGCGGGAGGGCCGTCGGGGAGCTGTTTTTT.

The chain links TRBV9 to TRBJ1-4, with D perhaps TRBD1 (5 bases). The CDR3 loop spans 13 amino acids. CDR1 is SGDLS and CDR2 is YYNGEE in the germline V gene. V lost 3 bases and J lost 13, with 16 bases in between. The CDR3 loop is CASSAALRGVLFF. In nucleotides, the CDR3 is TGTGCCAGCAGCGCTGCTCTCCGGGGGGTACTGTTTTTT.

The chain is built from TRBV10-3 and TRBJ2-7; 9 bases are a match to TRBD2. Germline V gives CDR1 ENHRY, CDR2 SYGVKD. The CDR3 length is 17 residues. V lost 8 bases to trimming and J lost 3 bases; unmatched junction nucleotides: 17. The CDR3 loop reads CAIGGGREGPQGYEQYF. In nucleotides, the CDR3 is TGTGCCATCGGAGGAGGGCGGGAGGGCCCCCAAGGCTACGAGCAGTACTTC.

The chain employs TRBV5-4 and TRBJ2-1; 10 positions agree with TRBD2. The germline V gene has CDR1 SGHNT and CDR2 YYREEE (reference sequence). V was clipped by 5 bases and J by 8 bases; unmatched bases: 10. The CDR3 loop spans 15 amino acids. CDR3 nucleotides: TGTGCCAGCAGTACGTCTAGCGGGAGTTATGATGAGCAGTTCTTC. This sequence encodes CASSTSSGSYDEQFF.

The chain recombines TRBV19 with TRBJ1-1; a weak D match, TRBD1 (5 bases). Germline CDR1 reads LNHDA; CDR2 reads SQIVND (reference sequence). CDR3 length: 15 residues. V was pared by 1 base and J by 0 bases, with 9 bases between. The CDR3 sequence: CASSIGQPMNTEAFF. In DNA form, the CDR3 reads TGTGCCAGTAGTATAGGACAGCCCATGAACACTGAAGCTTTCTTT.

The chain joins TRBV5-5 to TRBJ1-1, with 8 nucleotides matching TRBD1. The CDR3 runs 13 residues. The ends lost 3 bases at V and 5 bases at J; junction bases unmatched: 3. Per the germline V gene, CDR1 is SGHKS and CDR2 is YYEKEE (reference sequence). The CDR3 coding sequence is TGTGCCAGCAGCTGGAACAGGGGGACTGAAGCTTTCTTT. This sequence encodes CASSWNRGTEAFF.

Turning to this clone: One end of the junction fails to match germline, which may point to a read error. The V and J genes are TRBV7-9 and TRBJ2-3; D gene unclear. CDR1 is SEHNR, CDR2 FQNEAQ, per germline (reference sequence). This CDR3 contains 15 residues. The CDR3: CASTLLKTSTDTQYF. The CDR3 coding sequence is TGTGCCAGCACCTTACTTAAGACATCGACAGATACGCAGTATTTT.

For the CDR3, the DNA is TGTGCCAGCAGCCACTCTCAGGGGCTGAATGAAAAACTGTTTTTT. This sequence encodes CASSHSQGLNEKLFF. This chain uses TRBV5-8 with TRBJ1-4; perhaps TRBD1 as D (6 bases). V lost 4 bases and J 5 bases, leaving 15 bases between the germline ends. This CDR3 has 15 residues. CDR1 is SGHTS, CDR2 YDEGEE, per germline.